The T cell receptor beta chain described here comes from a study of cytomegalovirus exposure and HLA in healthy donors. PCR amplification relied on 60 Vbeta primers (plus 13 Jbeta primers). Produced via immunoSEQ multiplex PCR; TCRdb's table is partial and in-frame only. Of 75,000 to 95,000 clones detected, around 77% appear once; the ten largest clones hold 3% to 3.5%. This CDR3 contains 15 residues. Germline values: CDR1 SQVTM, CDR2 ANQGSEA. The J segment lost 3 bases and the V segment lost 6 bases, leaving 6 bases of the junction unmatched. The rearrangement joins TRBV29-1 to TRBJ2-1; 12 nucleotides line up with TRBD2. The receptor comes from a man aged 50-60 years in good health and CMV-seronegative. The sequencing sample was made of PBMCs. The DNA for the CDR3 is TGCAGCGTGGCGACTAGCGGGGGAGTCTACAATGAGCAGTTCTTC. This sequence encodes CSVATSGGVYNEQFF.